Listed below are T cell receptor beta chains from one sample, sequenced in a study of immune evolution from preneoplasia to lung adenocarcinoma. Profiling relied on immunoSEQ multiplex PCR, and the TCRdb table lists in-frame clones only, not all of them. Among about 14,000 clones listed, about 85% were seen once. The source material was FFPE lung adenocarcinoma in situ tissue. Receptor source: a donor aged 70 or older with lung adenocarcinoma. CDR3s include the opening cysteine and the closing phenylalanine or tryptophan. The D gene is left open where the match is weak. Clone size is stated in some rows and not others, as once, few, many or a class when expanded.

TRBV11-2	TRBD2	.	TRBJ2-3	CASSLGQRTSGNADTQYF	TGTGCCAGCAGCTTAGGTCAAAGGACTAGCGGGAATGCAGATACGCAGTATTTT
TRBV5-1	.	.	TRBJ2-3	CASSPGGYFPDTQYF	TGCGCCAGCAGCCCCGGGGGATATTTTCCAGATACGCAGTATTTT
TRBV7-9	.	.	TRBJ2-2	CASSLEAAGELFF	TGTGCCAGCAGCTTAGAGGCGGCCGGGGAGCTGTTTTTT
TRBV10-3	.	.	TRBJ1-1	CAITRTEGTEAFF	TGTGCCATCACCAGGACTGAGGGCACTGAAGCTTTCTTT
TRBV5-6	TRBD2	.	TRBJ2-2	CASSLAGGSGGELFF	TGTGCCAGCAGCTTGGCGGGAGGGAGCGGCGGGGAGCTGTTTTTT
TRBV7-9	.	.	TRBJ2-3	CASSQSWGTQYF	TGTGCCAGCAGTCAATCCTGGGGTACGCAGTATTTT
TRBV29-1	.	.	TRBJ2-4	CSVLPGRGNIQYF	TGCAGCGTACTTCCAGGGCGCGGAAACATTCAGTACTTC
TRBV5-1	.	once	TRBJ2-3	CASSHTDTQYF	TGCGCCAGCAGCCACACAGATACGCAGTATTTT
TRBV5-6	.	once	TRBJ1-1	CASSRDFNTEAFF	TGTGCCAGCAGCCGGGACTTCAACACTGAAGCTTTCTTT
TRBV7-2	.	.	TRBJ1-2	CASSLTYRLTNYGYTF	TGTGCCAGCAGCTTAACTTACAGACTAACTAACTATGGCTACACCTTC
TRBV9	TRBD2	.	TRBJ2-1	CASSVAGGSYDEQFF	TGTGCCAGCAGCGTAGCTGGCGGGAGTTATGATGAGCAGTTCTTC
TRBV9	.	.	TRBJ2-3	CASSATSVADTQYF	TGTGCCAGCAGCGCAACTTCGGTGGCAGATACGCAGTATTTT
TRBV28	.	.	TRBJ1-6	CASKFPGIYNSPLHF	TGTGCCAGCAAATTTCCAGGAATCTATAATTCACCCCTCCACTTT
TRBV5-4	.	.	TRBJ2-2	CASSSGTVAVNTGELFF	TGTGCCAGCAGCTCCGGGACAGTAGCGGTGAACACCGGGGAGCTGTTTTTT
TRBV27	TRBD1	.	TRBJ2-7	CASSTQGRREQYF	TGTGCCAGCAGTACACAGGGGCGCAGGGAGCAGTACTTC
TRBV2	TRBD1	.	TRBJ1-2	CASSRWTGEDYGYTF	TGTGCCAGCAGCCGGTGGACAGGGGAGGACTATGGCTACACCTTC
TRBV7-9	TRBD1	.	TRBJ1-1	CASSGRTGNTEAFF	TGTGCCAGCAGCGGGCGGACAGGGAACACTGAAGCTTTCTTT
TRBV5-5	TRBD1	.	TRBJ2-7	CASSLGRDREYYEQYF	TGTGCCAGCAGCTTGGGCCGGGACAGGGAATACTACGAGCAGTACTTC
TRBV10-2	.	.	TRBJ2-1	CASSGVTYNEQFF	TGCGCCAGCAGCGGGGTGACCTACAATGAGCAGTTCTTC
TRBV16	TRBD2	.	TRBJ2-3	CASSQSADGRANPSTDTQYF	TGTGCCAGCAGCCAATCAGCGGACGGGAGGGCCAATCCTAGCACAGATACGCAGTATTTT
TRBV29-1	.	.	TRBJ1-1	CSVAGGGVGEAFF	TGCAGCGTCGCCGGGGGAGGGGTAGGCGAAGCTTTCTTT
TRBV18	.	.	TRBJ1-2	CASSPRGADGYTF	TGTGCCAGCTCACCCAGAGGGGCGGATGGCTACACCTTC
TRBV23-1	.	.	TRBJ2-1	CARRSYNEQFF	TGCGCCAGACGCTCCTACAATGAGCAGTTCTTC
TRBV27	TRBD1	.	TRBJ1-4	CASSPRTGSNEKLFF	TGTGCCAGCAGTCCCCGGACAGGAAGTAATGAAAAACTGTTTTTT
TRBV19	.	.	TRBJ1-1	CASTQQGLNTEAFF	TGTGCCAGTACACAGCAGGGGTTGAACACTGAAGCTTTCTTT
TRBV7-9	TRBD2	.	TRBJ2-1	CASSPNKLGRGSTNEQFF	TGTGCCAGCAGCCCTAACAAACTCGGGAGGGGGAGTACAAATGAGCAGTTCTTC
TRBV27	.	.	TRBJ1-5	CASSLSTVNQPQHF	TGTGCCAGCAGTTTAAGTACGGTCAATCAGCCCCAGCATTTT
TRBV27	TRBD1	.	TRBJ1-5	CASSFRPPGTDLSNQPQHF	TGTGCCAGCAGTTTTAGGCCTCCCGGGACAGATCTTAGCAATCAGCCCCAGCATTTT
TRBV19	.	.	TRBJ2-7	CASSTWDRENEQYF	TGTGCCAGTAGTACGTGGGACCGCGAAAACGAGCAGTACTTC
TRBV7-9	TRBD1	.	TRBJ2-7	CASIPGTGDGEQYF	TGTGCCAGCATCCCCGGGACAGGGGATGGAGAGCAGTACTTC
TRBV2	.	.	TRBJ1-1	CASRGSEASTEAFF	TGTGCCAGCAGGGGGAGTGAGGCGAGCACTGAAGCTTTCTTT
TRBV5-1	.	.	TRBJ2-1	CASSYRDLYNEQFF	TGCGCCAGCAGTTACCGGGACTTATACAATGAGCAGTTCTTC
TRBV28	.	.	TRBJ2-3	CATEISSGVSTDTQYF	TGTGCCACCGAAATCTCGTCGGGGGTTAGCACAGATACGCAGTATTTT
TRBV5-1	.	.	TRBJ2-5	CASSSGLQQIQYF	TGCGCCAGCAGCTCGGGACTCCAGCAGATCCAGTACTTC
TRBV2	.	.	TRBJ2-6	CASRAGDSGANVLTF	TGTGCCAGCAGGGCAGGGGATTCTGGGGCCAACGTCCTGACTTTC
TRBV28	TRBD1	once	TRBJ2-3	CASSLIEGGSDTQYF	TGTGCCAGCAGTTTAATTGAAGGGGGCTCGGATACGCAGTATTTT
TRBV18	.	once	TRBJ2-7	CASSPTQGPLWEQYF	TGTGCCAGCTCACCAACGCAGGGACCCCTGTGGGAGCAGTACTTC
TRBV4-1	.	.	TRBJ2-7	CASSQDIRRYEQYF	TGCGCCAGCAGCCAAGATATAAGGCGCTACGAGCAGTACTTC
TRBV11-2	.	.	TRBJ1-3	CASSYFGTPSSGNTIYF	TGTGCCAGCAGCTACTTTGGGACGCCAAGCTCTGGAAACACCATATATTTT
TRBV23-1	.	.	TRBJ1-1	CASSQLGQRVTEAFF	TGCGCCAGCAGTCAATTGGGGCAGAGGGTCACTGAAGCTTTCTTT
TRBV5-4	.	.	TRBJ1-2	CASSLDKANYGYTF	TGTGCCAGCAGCCTTGACAAGGCTAACTATGGCTACACCTTC
TRBV5-4	.	.	TRBJ2-7	CASSLGNRLVYEQYF	TGTGCCAGCAGCTTGGGAAATAGACTAGTTTACGAGCAGTACTTC
TRBV19	.	.	TRBJ1-2	CASSIRGNYGYTF	TGTGCCAGTAGTATAAGGGGGAACTATGGCTACACCTTC
TRBV2	.	.	TRBJ1-2	CASGVHRSYGYTF	TGTGCCAGCGGGGTACACAGGAGCTATGGCTACACCTTC
TRBV28	TRBD2	.	TRBJ2-2	CASSPGLAWNTGELFF	TGTGCCAGCAGCCCGGGACTAGCGTGGAACACCGGGGAGCTGTTTTTT
TRBV18	.	.	TRBJ1-5	CASSPAGLGQPQHF	TGTGCCAGCTCACCTGCCGGGTTAGGTCAGCCCCAGCATTTT
TRBV6-1	.	.	TRBJ1-1	CASPPPSASPTQAFF	TGTGCCAGCCCCCCGCCGTCGGCCAGCCCAACGCAAGCTTTCTTT
TRBV7-2	TRBD1	.	TRBJ1-5	CASSYRTGGNQPQHF	TGTGCCAGCAGCTATAGGACAGGGGGTAATCAGCCCCAGCATTTT
TRBV30	TRBD2	.	TRBJ2-3	CAWSASAGGSDTQYF	TGTGCCTGGAGTGCATCAGCGGGAGGGTCAGATACGCAGTATTTT
TRBV23-1	TRBD1	.	TRBJ2-7	CASSRAGTGVSYEQYF	TGCGCCAGCAGTCGAGCCGGGACAGGGGTGAGCTACGAGCAGTACTTC